This entry describes one T cell receptor (beta chain). Its specificity is unknown. This sample was included in a study of monozygotic twins with inflammatory bowel disease. The study's findings and limits: IBD patients carried less diverse TCRbeta repertoires (inverse Simpson) than healthy co-twins. Twin pairs that were concordant did not differ from discordant pairs in repertoire similarity, possibly from limited power.

This CDR3 has 14 amino acids. Germline CDR1 reads SGHAT; CDR2 reads FQNNGV. Unfractionated whole blood yielded total RNA, and T cells were not sorted. TCRdb reanalyzed the 5' RACE reads and collapses them to one entry per CDR3 protein, without DNA. The sample has about 160,000 distinct CDR3 sequences. The specimen sequenced was blood. This sequence originates from a human donor with ulcerative colitis or Crohn's disease, or a healthy co-twin of an affected twin (not recorded which). The genes are TRBV11-2 and TRBJ2-1; TCRdb designates TRBD2, a call that cannot be tested without DNA. CDR3 residues: CASSLDLLRAEQFF. The full variable domain, completed using reference TRBV11-2 and TRBJ2-1, is EAGVAQSPRYKIIEKRQSVAFWCNPISGHATLYWYQQILGQGPKLLIQFQNNGVVDDSQLPKDRFSAERLKGVDSTLKIQPAKLEDSAVYLCASSLDLLRAEQFFGPGTRLTVL.